This entry lists 21 T cell receptor beta chains sequenced from one sample in a study of blood T cell repertoires in COVID-19. TCRdb keeps only in-frame clones here, not all; method: immunoSEQ multiplex PCR. The table records 45,000 to 60,000 clones, around 83% of them present only once. Material: peripheral blood. The receptors come from a human donor in a cohort sampled during active COVID-19.

This clone was picked up one time. This sequence joins TRBV6-5 and TRBJ1-1, with no clear D. The CDR3 sequence is 13 residues long. The germline CDR1 and CDR2 sequences are MNHEY and SVGAGI. V lost 2 bases, J lost 1 base, and 5 bases lay in between. The DNA for the CDR3 is TGTGCCAGCAGTTACCAGAAGAACACTGAAGCTTTCTTT. As protein: CASSYQKNTEAFF.

CDR3 sequence (DNA): TGTGCCACCAGTGAAGATAGCGGAAGGAAGGACAATGAGCAGTTCTTC. This gives the protein CATSEDSGRKDNEQFF. The chain employs TRBV24-1 and TRBJ2-1, with D possibly matching TRBD2 (6 bases). The CDR3 sequence is 16 residues long. The V end was cut by 4 bases, the J end by 5 bases, with 17 bases between. CDR1 is KGHDR and CDR2 is SFDVKD in the germline V gene.

In its sample, this clone was seen a few times. V usage is TRBV27 and J usage is TRBJ2-7, with 9 bases aligning to TRBD2. The length of the CDR3 is 14 residues. From germline, CDR1 is MNHEY and CDR2 SMNVEV (reference sequence). V lost 3 bases to trimming and J lost 1 base; unmatched junction nucleotides: 1. This chain's CDR3 is CASSFSGSSYEQYF. DNA of the CDR3: TGTGCCAGCAGTTTTAGCGGGAGTTCCTACGAGCAGTACTTC.

This chain joins TRBV18 and TRBJ1-5; 9 nucleotides line up with TRBD1. CDR1 KGHSH and CDR2 LQKENI come from the germline V gene. This CDR3 has 13 residues. V shed 4 bases and J 5 bases; nucleotides not matched to a gene: 0. This chain's CDR3 is CASSRTGDQPQHF. For the CDR3, the DNA is TGTGCCAGCTCACGGACAGGGGATCAGCCCCAGCATTTT.

The chain links TRBV15 to TRBJ1-1; D gene ambiguous. Germline V gene data show CDR1 as LNHNV and CDR2 as YYDKDF (reference sequence). This CDR3 comprises 14 residues. Trimming took 0 bases from V and 6 from J, leaving 11 bases between them. The CDR3 protein is CATSRDESPAEAFF. In nucleotides, the CDR3 is TGTGCCACCAGCAGAGATGAGTCACCGGCTGAAGCTTTCTTT.

The chain links TRBV10-3 to TRBJ2-7, with 8 bases fitting TRBD1. Germline assignment: CDR1 ENHRY and CDR2 SYGVKD. The CDR3 extends over 13 amino acids. V trimming: 6 bases; J trimming: 7 bases; junction bases outside the gene matches: 8. For the CDR3, the DNA is TGTGCCATCAGGGAAAAACAGGGGGGAGAGCAGTACTTC. It translates to CAIREKQGGEQYF.

J is TRBJ2-2 and V is TRBV30, with a weak D call TRBD2 (5 bases). The CDR3 runs 16 residues. In germline, CDR1 is GTSNPN, CDR2 SVGIG (reference sequence). Trimming cost V 0 bases and J 0 bases, with 11 bases left between them. CDR3 protein: CAWSVRRGTNTGELFF. The CDR3 bases are TGTGCCTGGAGTGTACGCCGAGGGACGAACACCGGGGAGCTGTTTTTT. Full variable domain (rest looked up from reference TRBV30 and TRBJ2-2): SQTIHQWPATLVQPVGSPLSLECTVEGTSNPNLYWYRQAAGRGLQLLFYSVGIGQISSEVPQNLSASRPQDRQFILSSKKLLLSDSGFYLCAWSVRRGTNTGELFFGEGSRLTVL.

The J gene is TRBJ2-7, the V gene TRBV2, with unresolved D. Germline CDR1 is SNHLY and CDR2 is FYNNEI. Trimming pared 3 bases from V and 2 bases from J, leaving 11 bases between. The CDR3 has 14 residues. The DNA of the CDR3 is TGTGCCAGCAGTGATCGCCACAAGACCTACGAGCAGTACTTC. Its protein is CASSDRHKTYEQYF. The full variable domain, with the rest looked up from reference TRBV2 and TRBJ2-7, is EPEVTQTPSHQVTQMGQEVILRCVPISNHLYFYWYRQILGQKVEFLVSFYNNEISEKSEIFDDQFSVERPDGSNFTLKIRSTKLEDSAMYFCASSDRHKTYEQYFGPGTRLTVT.

The chain couples TRBV5-1 to TRBJ2-2; D is undetermined. The V gene lost 4 bases and the J gene lost 4 bases, with 11 bases spanning the gap. This CDR3 is built from 14 residues. Germline V gives CDR1 SGHRS, CDR2 YFSETQ. The chain's CDR3 is CASSPSSITGELFF. CDR3 DNA sequence: TGCGCCAGCAGCCCGAGTAGTATCACCGGGGAGCTGTTTTTT.

V and J are TRBV27 and TRBJ2-1; maybe TRBD1 (6 bases). Germline CDR1 MNHEY, CDR2 SMNVEV (reference sequence). The CDR3 runs to 13 residues. V dropped 5 bases and J dropped 8 bases, with 13 bases sitting between them. The chain's CDR3 is CASSLRDTYEQFF. The CDR3 DNA is TGTGCCAGCAGTCTCCGGGACACATATGAGCAGTTCTTC.

The V call is TRBV6-5, the J call TRBJ1-2, with unresolved D. The CDR3 runs to 15 residues. Trimming removed 3 bases from V and 0 bases from J, with 11 bases in between. Germline V CDR1 and CDR2: MNHEY, SVGAGI. The CDR3: CASSYGGIANYGYTF. In DNA form, the CDR3 reads TGTGCCAGCAGTTATGGCGGAATAGCTAACTATGGCTACACCTTC.

V is TRBV5-6 and J is TRBJ2-5; the D gene is possibly TRBD1 (6 bases). The length of the CDR3 is 16 residues. Germline values: CDR1 SGHDT, CDR2 YYEEEE. V was clipped by 4 bases and J by 5 bases, with 21 bases between them. DNA of the CDR3: TGTGCCAGCAGCAAGGATGGACAGACTACGCTGGAGACCCAGTACTTC. The encoded protein is CASSKDGQTTLETQYF.

The V and J genes are TRBV30 and TRBJ1-2; 8 bases agree with TRBD1. The length of the CDR3 is 13 residues. V shed 5 bases, J shed 4 bases, and the junction held 6 bases outside the gene matches. Germline V gene sequence: CDR1 GTSNPN, CDR2 SVGIG (reference sequence). CDR3 residues: CAWFETGAYGYTF. CDR3 coding DNA: TGTGCCTGGTTCGAGACAGGGGCCTATGGCTACACCTTC.

The chain recombines TRBV19 with TRBJ2-3, with 7 bases identical to TRBD1. In germline, CDR1 is LNHDA, CDR2 SQIVND (reference sequence). Trimming cost V 7 bases and J 0 bases; bases outside gene matches: 7. The CDR3 is 15 amino acids. Written as DNA, the CDR3 is TGTGCCAGTAATCGGGACAGCCCTAGCACAGATACGCAGTATTTT. This gives the protein CASNRDSPSTDTQYF.

This clone was seen just once. The genes are TRBV4-1 and TRBJ1-2; 7 bases are a match to TRBD1. The CDR3 is made up of 16 amino acids. V shed 1 base, J shed 2 bases, and the junction held 7 bases outside the gene matches. Germline CDR1 and CDR2: MGHRA and YSYEKL. For the CDR3, the DNA is TGCGCCAGCAGCCAAGTAGGAGGGGGCGCAAACTATGGCTACACCTTC. Translation gives CASSQVGGGANYGYTF.

The chain has TRBV7-2 and TRBJ2-1, with a possible D match to TRBD1 (6 bases). The CDR3 has 15 residues. The germline V gene has CDR1 SGHTA and CDR2 FQGNSA. Trimming left V 5 bases short and J 7 bases short, with 18 bases between. CDR3: CASSARFRGLNEQFF. CDR3 nucleotide sequence: TGTGCCAGCAGCGCAAGGTTCAGGGGATTAAATGAGCAGTTCTTC.

DNA of the CDR3: TGTGCCAGCAGCCGACAGGGGTCGGATGAGCAGTTCTTC. Amino acid sequence: CASSRQGSDEQFF. This sequence joins TRBV5-4 and TRBJ2-1; 8 positions match TRBD1. Per the germline V gene, CDR1 is SGHNT and CDR2 is YYREEE (reference sequence). CDR3 size: 13 residues. Germline trimming cut 4 bases from V and 8 bases from J; bases unmatched to any gene: 5. Together with reference TRBV5-4 and TRBJ2-1, the CDR3 gives the full variable domain: ETGVTQSPTHLIKTRGQQVTLRCSSQSGHNTVSWYQQALGQGPQFIFQYYREEENGRGNFPPRFSGLQFPNYSSELNVNALELDDSALYLCASSRQGSDEQFFGPGTRLTVL.

This chain links TRBV29-1 with TRBJ2-5; 9 nucleotides agree with TRBD1. The CDR3 extends over 11 amino acids. With 7 bases clipped from V and 14 bases from J, the junction kept 11 bases outside the gene matches. Germline V lookup: CDR1 SQVTM, CDR2 ANQGSEA. The CDR3 spells CSGISQGAGYF. In DNA, the CDR3 is TGCAGCGGGATTTCACAGGGGGCGGGCTACTTC.

V and J are TRBV6-5 and TRBJ1-3; D gene uncertain. CDR1 MNHEY and CDR2 SVGAGI come from the germline V gene. The CDR3 has 16 amino acids. V was cut by 0 bases and J by 13 bases, with 22 bases left in between. For the CDR3, the DNA is TGTGCCAGCAGTTACTCGAGATCAGTACTCCCGAGCGGGATATATTTT. This codes for CASSYSRSVLPSGIYF.

Only one count was recorded for this clone. The rearrangement uses TRBV15 and TRBJ2-7; 9 nucleotides match TRBD2. Germline assignment: CDR1 LNHNV and CDR2 YYDKDF (reference sequence). V was clipped by 0 bases and J by 0 bases; unmatched bases: 9. The CDR3 sequence is 18 residues long. CDR3 region: CATSRDWGSGRSSYEQYF. The CDR3 DNA reads as TGTGCCACCAGCAGAGATTGGGGGAGCGGGAGGAGCTCCTACGAGCAGTACTTC.

V is TRBV7-2 and J is TRBJ2-7, with D perhaps TRBD1 (6 bases). The germline V gene encodes CDR1 SGHTA and CDR2 FQGNSA. CDR3 length equals 15 residues. Between the trimmed V and J ends, which lost 5 bases and 0 bases, there was a span of 14 bases. The chain's CDR3 is CASSKDSWSSYEQYF. CDR3 DNA: TGTGCCAGCAGCAAGGACAGTTGGAGCTCCTACGAGCAGTACTTC.